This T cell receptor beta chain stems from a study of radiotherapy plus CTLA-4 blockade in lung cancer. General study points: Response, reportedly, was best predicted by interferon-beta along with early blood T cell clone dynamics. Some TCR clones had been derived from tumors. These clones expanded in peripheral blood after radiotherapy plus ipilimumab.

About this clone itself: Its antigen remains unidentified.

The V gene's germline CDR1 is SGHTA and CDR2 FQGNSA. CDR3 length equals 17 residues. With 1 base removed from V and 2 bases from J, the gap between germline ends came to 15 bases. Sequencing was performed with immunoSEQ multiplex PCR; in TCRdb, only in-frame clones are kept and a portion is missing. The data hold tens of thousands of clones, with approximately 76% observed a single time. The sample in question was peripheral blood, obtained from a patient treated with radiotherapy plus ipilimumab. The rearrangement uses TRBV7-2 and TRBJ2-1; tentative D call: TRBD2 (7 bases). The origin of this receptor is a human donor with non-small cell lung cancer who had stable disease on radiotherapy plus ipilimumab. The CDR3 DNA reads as TGTGCCAGCAGCTTAGGGACAGCGGGGACTACCTACAATGAGCAGTTCTTC. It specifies CASSLGTAGTTYNEQFF.